This TCR beta chain was sequenced in a study of beta chain features in type 1 diabetes. Study conclusions and caveats: More deletions and fewer insertions at VDJ junctions were found in patients with type 1 diabetes.

This CDR3 comprises 13 residues. A few counts support this clone. Its cognate antigen is unknown. Donors underwent one heparinised blood draw, about 120 mL on average. The sequenced template was cDNA made from the entire isolated RNA. TCRdb's copy holds only in-frame clones and misses some; the assay was immunoSEQ multiplex PCR. The repertoire consists of 400,000 to 450,000 clones, with 14% occurring once and the leading ten covering approximately 0.035%. This chain connects TRBV21-1 to TRBJ2-2. TRBV21-1 is labeled a pseudogene. This clonotype was sampled from a man aged 25 to 40 in good health. The specimen sequenced was naive CD4+ T cells from blood. The CDR3 sequence is CASTPGHTGELFF. CDR3 bases: TGTGCCAGCACCCCCGGCCACACCGGGGAGCTGTTTTTT.